Below are 32 T cell receptor beta chains sequenced from a single sample in a study of cytomegalovirus exposure and HLA in healthy donors. PCR primers comprised 60 Vbeta and 13 Jbeta primers. TCRdb's table, derived via immunoSEQ multiplex PCR, lists solely in-frame clones and lacks some. The data contain roughly 110,000 clones, more than 65% of them singletons. Sequencing was performed on PBMCs. Every receptor here comes from a man younger than 40 in good health and CMV-seronegative.

The J gene is TRBJ1-2, the V gene TRBV4-1; a weak D match, TRBD1 (6 bases). The V gene's germline CDR1 is MGHRA and CDR2 YSYEKL. The CDR3 has 14 residues. Trimming shortened V by 4 bases and J by 4 bases, and 13 bases separated the two germline ends. This CDR3 reads CASSPEQGGYGYTF. The CDR3 DNA reads TGCGCCAGCAGCCCAGAACAGGGTGGCTATGGCTACACCTTC.

This clone was seen once. This rearrangement joins TRBV29-1 to TRBJ2-5; D gene ambiguous. CDR1 and CDR2 from the germline V gene are SQVTM and ANQGSEA. The V and J ends lost 4 bases and 5 bases respectively, with 14 bases between them. This CDR3 is built from 13 residues. The CDR3 sequence: CSVARDSTETQYF. In nucleotides, the CDR3 is TGCAGCGTTGCACGAGACTCCACGGAGACCCAGTACTTC.

This chain links TRBV9 with TRBJ1-3; D is uncertain. This CDR3 spans 15 amino acids. V shed 4 bases and J shed 3 bases, with 14 bases lying between them. Germline V CDR1 and CDR2: SGDLS, YYNGEE. This CDR3 reads CASSFTTEGGNTIYF. The CDR3 DNA reads as TGTGCCAGCAGCTTTACGACGGAGGGTGGAAACACCATATATTTT.

The chain joins TRBV5-1 to TRBJ2-6, with D possibly matching TRBD1 (5 bases). The CDR3 runs to 17 residues. Trimming stripped 1 base from V and 0 bases from J, with 11 bases between. Germline lookup yields CDR1 SGHRS and CDR2 YFSETQ. Written as DNA, the CDR3 is TGCGCCAGCAGCTTGTCAACAGGCAGCTCTGGGGCCAACGTCCTGACTTTC. Amino acids: CASSLSTGSSGANVLTF. Based on the CDR3 plus reference TRBV5-1 and TRBJ2-6, the full variable domain is KAGVTQTPRYLIKTRGQQVTLSCSPISGHRSVSWYQQTPGQGLQFLFEYFSETQRNKGNFPGRFSGRQFSNSRSEMNVSTLELGDSALYLCASSLSTGSSGANVLTFGAGSRLTVL.

J is TRBJ2-1 and V is TRBV4-1; 12 positions agree with TRBD2. The CDR3 covers 15 residues. From germline, CDR1 is MGHRA and CDR2 YSYEKL. The V and J ends lost 4 bases and 3 bases, in that order; junction bases with no gene match: 1. CDR3 amino acids: CASSPTSGGYNEQFF. The CDR3 nucleotides are TGCGCCAGCAGCCCGACTAGCGGGGGCTACAATGAGCAGTTCTTC.

The chain employs TRBV6-5 and TRBJ2-2; D uncertain. Germline CDR1 MNHEY, CDR2 SVGAGI. Trimming took 0 bases from V and 4 from J, leaving 9 bases between them. CDR3 length: 15 residues. Here the CDR3 DNA reads TGTGCCAGCAGTTACTCGAGAGCTAGCACCGGGGAGCTGTTTTTT. Its protein product is CASSYSRASTGELFF.

This sequence joins TRBV10-1 and TRBJ2-7; 7 nucleotides agree with TRBD1. This CDR3 is 16 amino acids long. Per the germline V gene, CDR1 is WNHNN and CDR2 is SYGVQD (reference sequence). V was clipped by 1 base and J by 5 bases; unmatched bases: 11. This chain's CDR3 is CASSEFSQGNRDEQYF. CDR3 nucleotide sequence: TGCGCCAGCAGTGAGTTTTCACAGGGGAATAGGGACGAGCAGTACTTC.

V is TRBV5-1 and J is TRBJ2-1, with TRBD2 matching 9 bases. The CDR3 has 14 residues. Germline values: CDR1 SGHRS, CDR2 YFSETQ. V shed 2 bases and J 6 bases; nucleotides not matched to a gene: 3. The CDR3 is CASSFAGGGNEQFF. In nucleotides, the CDR3 is TGCGCCAGCAGCTTCGCGGGAGGGGGCAATGAGCAGTTCTTC.

Only a few counts were recorded for this clone. The J gene is TRBJ2-1, the V gene TRBV4-1; TRBD2 aligns across 10 bases. Germline trimming cut 1 base from V and 7 bases from J; bases unmatched to any gene: 7. The CDR3 runs to 16 residues. Germline CDR1 reads MGHRA; CDR2 reads YSYEKL. The CDR3 protein is CASSQGGSGRGNEQFF. Here the CDR3 DNA reads TGCGCCAGCAGCCAAGGAGGAAGCGGGAGGGGGAATGAGCAGTTCTTC.

This sequence joins TRBV9 and TRBJ1-1; 9 bases are a match to TRBD1. CDR3 length: 14 residues. The junction had 5 bases not matched to a gene; V was cut back by 4 bases and J by 4 bases. Germline V lookup: CDR1 SGDLS, CDR2 YYNGEE. The CDR3 loop is CASSPGQGITEAFF. CDR3 coding DNA: TGTGCCAGCAGCCCAGGACAGGGGATCACTGAAGCTTTCTTT.

This clone appeared once. The chain has TRBV7-2 and TRBJ1-4, with unresolved D. The CDR3 covers 15 residues. V was pared by 6 bases and J by 0 bases, with 11 bases between. Germline V gives CDR1 SGHTA, CDR2 FQGNSA. CDR3 DNA sequence: TGTGCCAGCAGTCCCTCGAGGACAACTAATGAAAAACTGTTTTTT. Protein sequence: CASSPSRTTNEKLFF. The complete variable domain, with remaining parts taken from reference TRBV7-2 and TRBJ1-4, reads GAGVSQSPSNKVTEKGKDVELRCDPISGHTALYWYRQSLGQGLEFLIYFQGNSAPDKSGLPSDRFSAERTGGSVSTLTIQRTQQEDSAVYLCASSPSRTTNEKLFFGSGTQLSVL.

This chain links TRBV4-1 with TRBJ2-7; maybe TRBD1 (6 bases). Trimming took 2 bases from V and 5 from J, leaving 7 bases between them. CDR3 size: 12 residues. Germline values: CDR1 MGHRA, CDR2 YSYEKL. In DNA, the CDR3 is TGCGCCAGCAGCCAATCAGGGGACGAGCAGTACTTC. Translating gives CASSQSGDEQYF.

The rearrangement links TRBV4-1 to TRBJ2-1; 12 bases align to TRBD2. Germline CDR1 and CDR2: MGHRA and YSYEKL. J gave up 4 bases and V 2 bases, and 9 bases lay outside the gene matches. There are 18 residues in the CDR3. Here the CDR3 reads CASSQISGTSGQYNEQFF. The CDR3 nucleotides are TGCGCCAGCAGCCAAATCAGCGGGACTAGCGGGCAATACAATGAGCAGTTCTTC.

The V call is TRBV9, the J call TRBJ2-1, with 7 bases that match TRBD2. J was trimmed by 2 bases and V by 2 bases; bases with no gene match: 4. Germline V gives CDR1 SGDLS, CDR2 YYNGEE. The CDR3 spans 15 residues. CDR3 amino acids: CASSVSSGTYNEQFF. Written as DNA, the CDR3 is TGTGCCAGCAGCGTGTCTAGCGGTACCTACAATGAGCAGTTCTTC.

The V and J genes are TRBV10-1 and TRBJ2-1, with TRBD2 matching over 10 bases. Unmatched junction bases numbered 6, after V lost 7 bases and J lost 6 bases. Looked up from germline, CDR1 is WNHNN and CDR2 is SYGVQD (reference sequence). The CDR3 is made up of 14 amino acids. CDR3 loop: CASKSSGRFNEQFF. DNA of the CDR3: TGCGCCAGCAAATCTAGCGGGAGATTCAATGAGCAGTTCTTC.

V usage is TRBV9 and J usage is TRBJ2-7, with 13 bases lining up with TRBD2. Germline trimming cut 2 bases from V and 5 bases from J; bases unmatched to any gene: 10. Germline V gene sequence: CDR1 SGDLS, CDR2 YYNGEE. The CDR3 loop spans 17 amino acids. In nucleotides, the CDR3 is TGTGCCAGCAGCGTTGGACCGGGGACTAGCGGGAACCACGAGCAGTACTTC. This sequence encodes CASSVGPGTSGNHEQYF.

The rearrangement uses TRBV19 and TRBJ2-3; tentative D call: TRBD2 (5 bases). This CDR3 is 13 amino acids long. V lost 6 bases and J 6 bases, leaving 13 bases between the germline ends. In germline, CDR1 is LNHDA, CDR2 SQIVND (reference sequence). The chain's CDR3 is CASSPEGPDTQYF. CDR3 nucleotides: TGTGCCAGTAGCCCCGAGGGCCCCGATACGCAGTATTTT.

The chain is built from TRBV9 and TRBJ2-2; no definite D call. Germline V CDR1 and CDR2: SGDLS, YYNGEE. This CDR3 has 15 amino acids. V was clipped by 0 bases and J by 1 base, with 7 bases between them. The CDR3 spells CASSVETVNTGELFF. CDR3 in DNA: TGTGCCAGCAGCGTAGAAACGGTGAACACCGGGGAGCTGTTTTTT.

CDR3 DNA sequence: TGTGCCAGCAGCCCCCATTGGACAGCCAACTATGGCTACACCTTC. Protein: CASSPHWTANYGYTF. The gene calls are TRBV9 and TRBJ1-2; weak D call: TRBD1 (6 bases). V was trimmed by 4 bases and J by 2 bases, leaving 15 bases between them. CDR3 size: 15 residues. Germline V gene data show CDR1 as SGDLS and CDR2 as YYNGEE.

V usage is TRBV4-1 and J usage is TRBJ2-5, with 9 bases that match TRBD2. CDR1 MGHRA and CDR2 YSYEKL come from the germline V gene. Trimming cost V 0 bases and J 1 base; bases outside gene matches: 6. The CDR3 totals 17 residues. This CDR3 is CASSQDLAGALQETQYF. The CDR3, as DNA: TGCGCCAGCAGCCAAGACTTAGCGGGGGCGCTCCAAGAGACCCAGTACTTC.

This clone has just one count. V usage is TRBV7-3 and J usage is TRBJ1-1; TRBD1 might be the D (5 bases). CDR1 is SGHTA and CDR2 is FQGTGA in the germline V gene. This CDR3 has 15 amino acids. Trimming pared 5 bases from V and 2 bases from J, leaving 15 bases between. CDR3 amino acids: CASSLTGGDNTEAFF. The CDR3 DNA sequence: TGTGCCAGCAGCCTGACCGGAGGGGATAACACTGAAGCTTTCTTT.

The chain joins TRBV7-9 to TRBJ1-2; TRBD1 is a possible D gene (6 bases). The CDR3 consists of 17 residues. The V end lost 5 bases, the J end lost 1 base, and 20 bases lay between the germline ends. Germline V CDR1 and CDR2: SEHNR, FQNEAQ (reference sequence). CDR3 sequence reads: CASSPGDIRGINYGYTF. The CDR3 bases are TGTGCCAGCAGCCCTGGAGACATCAGGGGAATTAACTATGGCTACACCTTC.

The chain recombines TRBV2 with TRBJ2-7; 10 nucleotides match TRBD1. Looked up from germline, CDR1 is SNHLY and CDR2 is FYNNEI. The CDR3 is 15 residues long. The J segment lost 0 bases and the V segment lost 6 bases, leaving 5 bases of the junction unmatched. CDR3 in amino acids: CASRQGQGSSYEQYF. In DNA form, the CDR3 reads TGTGCCAGCAGGCAGGGACAGGGGAGCTCCTACGAGCAGTACTTC.

J is TRBJ2-1 and V is TRBV7-9, with D possibly being TRBD1 (6 bases). Trimming pared 5 bases from V and 14 bases from J, leaving 25 bases between. Germline CDR1 reads SEHNR; CDR2 reads FQNEAQ (reference sequence). This CDR3 has 15 residues. The CDR3 region is CASSTFPDGGRQEFF. DNA for the CDR3: TGTGCCAGCAGCACGTTCCCCGATGGCGGTAGACAGGAGTTCTTC.

J is TRBJ1-1 and V is TRBV19; 7 bases match TRBD1. V lost 8 bases, J lost 7 bases, and 10 bases stayed unmatched. This CDR3 comprises 13 residues. The V gene's germline CDR1 is LNHDA and CDR2 SQIVND (reference sequence). The CDR3 region is CASSYRQGLEAFF. For the CDR3, the DNA is TGTGCCAGTTCTTACCGACAGGGCCTTGAAGCTTTCTTT.

V usage is TRBV29-1 and J usage is TRBJ1-1, with TRBD1 as a possible D gene (5 bases). This CDR3 region has 13 residues. Germline V CDR1 and CDR2: SQVTM, ANQGSEA. Trimming removed 6 bases from V and 0 bases from J, with 11 bases in between. This chain's CDR3 is CSVARGMNTEAFF. As DNA, the CDR3 is TGCAGCGTGGCCCGGGGGATGAACACTGAAGCTTTCTTT.

This chain connects TRBV11-2 to TRBJ2-7; 7 bases align to TRBD2. The CDR3 consists of 14 residues. V was pared by 3 bases and J by 2 bases, with 4 bases of the junction left unmatched. Germline assignment: CDR1 SGHAT and CDR2 FQNNGV. In DNA form, the CDR3 reads TGTGCCAGCAGCTTTGTAGCGGGTCCCTACGAGCAGTACTTC. It codes for CASSFVAGPYEQYF.

This rearrangement joins TRBV19 to TRBJ1-1, with D possibly matching TRBD1 (6 bases). This CDR3 has 12 residues. V was cut by 8 bases and J by 4 bases, with 11 bases left in between. Germline CDR1 and CDR2: LNHDA and SQIVND (reference sequence). CDR3: CASSQGRTEAFF. In DNA, the CDR3 is TGTGCCAGTTCACAGGGACGCACTGAAGCTTTCTTT.

This clone was seen a handful of times. The chain is built from TRBV5-1 and TRBJ2-7; 10 bases are shared with TRBD2. There are 15 residues in the CDR3. V dropped 1 base and J dropped 0; count of bases not matched to a gene: 1. Germline values: CDR1 SGHRS, CDR2 YFSETQ. The CDR3 spells CASSLLAGDSYEQYF. CDR3 coding DNA: TGCGCCAGCAGCTTGCTAGCGGGGGACTCCTACGAGCAGTACTTC.

The chain joins TRBV13 to TRBJ2-2; the D gene is possibly TRBD2 (6 bases). Germline CDR1 reads PRHDT; CDR2 reads FYEKMQ (reference sequence). Trimming took off 3 bases at V and 5 bases at J, with 7 bases between the two ends. The CDR3 loop spans 13 amino acids. DNA for the CDR3: TGTGCCAGCAGCTTCGGGGGAACCGGGGAGCTGTTTTTT. This codes for CASSFGGTGELFF.

The chain recombines TRBV7-6 with TRBJ2-1, with D perhaps TRBD2 (5 bases). This CDR3 is 15 amino acids long. Trimming shortened V by 4 bases and J by 8 bases, and 18 bases separated the two germline ends. CDR1 is SGHVS, CDR2 FNYEAQ, per germline. CDR3 sequence reads: CASSSSGITRDEQFF. In DNA form, the CDR3 reads TGTGCCAGCAGCTCATCCGGGATTACCCGAGATGAGCAGTTCTTC.

This clone was observed a single time. The chain is built from TRBV7-2 and TRBJ2-7; D is undetermined. CDR1 is SGHTA and CDR2 is FQGNSA in the germline V gene. V was shortened by 2 bases and J by 1 base, with 3 bases between the two germline ends. This CDR3 spans 12 amino acids. This chain's CDR3 is CASSLQSYEQYF. The CDR3 nucleotides read TGTGCCAGCAGCTTACAGTCCTACGAGCAGTACTTC.